What follows are 22 T cell receptor beta chains derived from one specimen sequenced in a study of blood T cell repertoires in COVID-19. Clones were read by immunoSEQ multiplex PCR, and TCRdb kept only the in-frame ones, dropping some. The sample has fewer than 300,000 clones, around 87% seen once. Sequencing was performed on peripheral blood. The receptors were sampled from a woman between 50 and 59 years old with acute or convalescent COVID-19.

This clone was observed a handful of times. J is TRBJ1-6 and V is TRBV7-8; 8 bases fit TRBD1. Looked up from germline, CDR1 is SGHVS and CDR2 is FQNEAQ. The CDR3 consists of 15 residues. J lost 8 bases, V lost 5 bases, and 8 bases had no gene match. The CDR3 spells CASSPGQGFDSPLHF. CDR3 nucleotides: TGTGCCAGCAGCCCCGGACAGGGTTTCGATTCACCCCTCCACTTT.

The CDR3 DNA reads TGTGCCAGCAGTTCCCTCGCCGGGACACCCATCGGGACCCAGTACTTC. This translates into CASSSLAGTPIGTQYF. The chain couples TRBV28 to TRBJ2-5, with D tentatively TRBD1 (6 bases). In germline, CDR1 is MDHEN, CDR2 SYDVKM. V was shortened by 4 bases and J by 7 bases, with 22 bases between the two germline ends. CDR3 length: 16 residues.

This clone was seen only once. V gene TRBV30 combines with J gene TRBJ1-5; D possibly corresponds to TRBD1 (6 bases). V lost 5 bases and J lost 2, with 16 bases in between. The CDR3 totals 15 residues. The V gene's germline CDR1 is GTSNPN and CDR2 SVGIG (reference sequence). CDR3 protein: CAWAWQGRGNQPQHF. The CDR3 region has the DNA TGTGCCTGGGCTTGGCAGGGGAGAGGCAATCAGCCCCAGCATTTT. Filled out from reference TRBV30 and TRBJ1-5, the complete variable domain reads SQTIHQWPATLVQPVGSPLSLECTVEGTSNPNLYWYRQAAGRGLQLLFYSVGIGQISSEVPQNLSASRPQDRQFILSSKKLLLSDSGFYLCAWAWQGRGNQPQHFGDGTRLSIL.

This chain links TRBV3-1 (or the pseudogene TRBV3-2) with TRBJ1-5; 7 bases fit TRBD1. The V gene's germline CDR1 is LGHDT and CDR2 YNNKEL (reference sequence). The trim removed 3 bases at V and 0 bases at J, leaving 2 bases unmatched. The CDR3 length is 15 residues. CDR3 sequence: CASSHNRGSNQPQHF. The CDR3 DNA sequence: TGTGCCAGCAGCCATAACAGGGGTAGCAATCAGCCCCAGCATTTT.

This CDR3 reads CASSKDRSSGANVLTF. The CDR3 region has the DNA TGTGCCAGCAGCAAAGACAGGTCGTCTGGGGCCAACGTCCTGACTTTC. The chain has TRBV21-1 and TRBJ2-6; the table gives TRBD1 as D, unverified against the DNA. TRBV21-1 is assigned pseudogene status. This CDR3 has 16 amino acids.

The chain joins TRBV7-2 to TRBJ2-5; 10 nucleotides agree with TRBD2. This CDR3 region has 14 residues. V was pared by 7 bases and J by 5 bases, with 7 bases of the junction left unmatched. The V gene's germline CDR1 is SGHTA and CDR2 FQGNSA. The CDR3 DNA reads TGTGCCAGCACTCGGGCTAGCGGGAGTGAGACCCAGTACTTC. Residues: CASTRASGSETQYF.

The chain uses TRBV2 and TRBJ1-5, with D tentatively TRBD1 (6 bases). The CDR3 spans 15 residues. Trimming removed 5 bases at V and 4 bases at J, with 15 bases between. Germline assignment: CDR1 SNHLY and CDR2 FYNNEI. In DNA form, the CDR3 reads TGTGCCAGCAGTTCGCACGGACAGACTAATCAGCCCCAGCATTTT. Protein: CASSSHGQTNQPQHF.

The V gene is TRBV5-6, the J gene TRBJ1-2, with D uncertain. This CDR3 is built from 14 residues. V was cut by 4 bases and J by 2 bases, with 12 bases left in between. Germline assignment: CDR1 SGHDT and CDR2 YYEEEE. In nucleotides, the CDR3 is TGTGCCAGCAGCCCCGGGAGACGAAACTATGGCTACACCTTC. It codes for CASSPGRRNYGYTF.

The gene calls are TRBV18 and TRBJ2-1, with D perhaps TRBD2 (6 bases). V gave up 6 bases and J gave up 0 bases, with 12 bases separating them. This CDR3 has 15 residues. Germline CDR1 KGHSH, CDR2 LQKENI. CDR3 region: CASSKGRDSYNEQFF. The CDR3 DNA follows: TGTGCCAGCTCTAAGGGGCGGGACTCCTACAATGAGCAGTTCTTC. Looking up the rest from reference TRBV18 and TRBJ2-1 gives the full variable domain: NAGVMQNPRHLVRRRGQEARLRCSPMKGHSHVYWYRQLPEEGLKFMVYLQKENIIDESGMPKERFSAEFPKEGPSILRIQQVVRGDSAAYFCASSKGRDSYNEQFFGPGTRLTVL.

The chain couples TRBV7-2 to TRBJ1-1; tentatively, D is TRBD1 (5 bases). Trimming took off 0 bases at V and 3 bases at J, with 8 bases between the two ends. This CDR3 spans 14 amino acids. Germline V lookup: CDR1 SGHTA, CDR2 FQGNSA. CDR3 amino acids: CASSLAREDTEAFF. DNA of the CDR3: TGTGCCAGCAGCTTAGCCAGGGAGGACACTGAAGCTTTCTTT.

V gene TRBV11-2 combines with J gene TRBJ1-4; D uncertain. The germline V gene has CDR1 SGHAT and CDR2 FQNNGV. The V and J ends lost 1 base and 7 bases respectively, with 4 bases between them. This CDR3 is built from 12 residues. The CDR3 region has the DNA TGTGCCAGCAGCTTAGGAGGTGAAAAACTGTTTTTT. It translates to CASSLGGEKLFF.

This chain uses TRBV27 with TRBJ1-5, with TRBD1 as a possible D gene (6 bases). The germline V gene encodes CDR1 MNHEY and CDR2 SMNVEV (reference sequence). V lost 5 bases, J lost 2 bases, and 16 bases lay in between. The CDR3 spans 16 residues. CDR3 sequence reads: CASSPRGGGGNQPQHF. CDR3 in DNA: TGTGCCAGCAGTCCGCGGGGAGGGGGAGGCAATCAGCCCCAGCATTTT.

V and J are TRBV24-1 and TRBJ2-3, with 8 bases fitting TRBD2. CDR1 is KGHDR and CDR2 is SFDVKD in the germline V gene. Trimming at V came to 5 bases and at J to 2 bases, leaving 14 bases not matched to a gene. The CDR3 sequence is 18 residues long. CDR3: CATSGEPTGTRNTDTQYF. The DNA for the CDR3 is TGTGCCACCAGTGGAGAACCGACCGGGACTAGAAACACAGATACGCAGTATTTT.

The genes are TRBV27 and TRBJ2-7; the D gene is possibly TRBD1 (7 bases). Between the trimmed V and J ends, which lost 11 bases and 1 base, there was a span of 18 bases. In germline, CDR1 is MNHEY, CDR2 SMNVEV (reference sequence). The CDR3 consists of 14 residues. CDR3 sequence: CAAKQGRTSYEQYF. In nucleotides, the CDR3 is TGTGCCGCAAAACAGGGGAGGACGTCCTACGAGCAGTACTTC.

The chain has TRBV14 and TRBJ2-1, with 7 positions matching TRBD2. In germline, CDR1 is SGHDN, CDR2 FVKESK. The CDR3 contains 13 residues. V gave up 0 bases and J gave up 15 bases; unmatched junction bases: 8. The CDR3 region is CASSQDQGRDRFF. CDR3 coding DNA: TGTGCCAGCAGCCAAGATCAAGGGAGGGACCGGTTCTTC.

This chain uses TRBV2 with TRBJ2-4, with 9 bases identical to TRBD1. The ends lost 4 bases at V and 1 base at J; junction bases unmatched: 11. Germline V CDR1 and CDR2: SNHLY, FYNNEI. The CDR3 has 18 amino acids. The DNA of the CDR3 is TGTGCCAGCAGTGGGGGGACAGGGTTCATTGGGGCCAAAAACATTCAGTACTTC. Translating it yields CASSGGTGFIGAKNIQYF.

The chain recombines TRBV2 with TRBJ2-1, with TRBD2 identical over 7 bases. J lost 9 bases, V lost 4 bases, and 9 bases had no gene match. CDR1 is SNHLY, CDR2 FYNNEI, per germline. CDR3 length equals 14 residues. The CDR3 here is CASSAGLVVVEQFF. The CDR3 DNA is TGTGCCAGCAGTGCTGGACTAGTAGTCGTTGAGCAGTTCTTC.

This clone appeared once. The V gene is TRBV5-1, the J gene TRBJ1-2; D is possibly TRBD1 (5 bases). Deletions cut 0 bases from V and 8 bases from J, with 14 bases between. CDR3 length: 14 residues. The germline V gene has CDR1 SGHRS and CDR2 YFSETQ. CDR3 sequence (DNA): TGCGCCAGCAGCTTGGATCAGGGCCTGCAAGGCTACACCTTC. It yields the protein CASSLDQGLQGYTF.

This clone was counted a few times. The gene calls are TRBV4-3 and TRBJ2-7; 11 bases agree with TRBD1. Trimming removed 5 bases from V and 7 bases from J; junction bases left unmatched: 7. Per germline, CDR1 LGHNA and CDR2 YSLEER. The length of the CDR3 is 14 residues. CDR3 in DNA: TGCGCCAGCAGCGCCGGACAGGGGGCAGTGGAGCAGTACTTC. This gives the protein CASSAGQGAVEQYF.

The V gene is TRBV11-2, the J gene TRBJ2-1; 8 bases fit TRBD2. V gave up 1 base and J gave up 12 bases; unmatched junction bases: 11. Germline values: CDR1 SGHAT, CDR2 FQNNGV. The CDR3 runs 15 residues. CDR3 bases: TGTGCCAGCAGCTTAGGGAGGACTAGCCAGTCTCTGCAGTTCTTC. This codes for CASSLGRTSQSLQFF.

In this sample, this clone turned up many times. The chain combines TRBV28 with TRBJ2-7, with D perhaps matching TRBD1 (5 bases). This CDR3 comprises 13 residues. V lost 6 bases to trimming and J lost 3 bases, with 12 bases between them. Germline CDR1 is MDHEN and CDR2 is SYDVKM. The chain's CDR3 is CASSIFQGYEQYF. The CDR3 nucleotides read TGTGCCAGCAGCATATTCCAGGGCTACGAGCAGTACTTC.

The chain joins TRBV6-4 to TRBJ2-1; D is perhaps TRBD1 (6 bases). Deletions cut 3 bases from V and 1 base from J, with 13 bases between. Per germline, CDR1 MRHNA and CDR2 SNTAGT. This CDR3 comprises 16 residues. The DNA of the CDR3 is TGTGCCAGCAGTGAAGAGTGGGGGCGGTCCTACAATGAGCAGTTCTTC. Its protein is CASSEEWGRSYNEQFF.